Listed below are T cell receptor beta chains from one sample, sequenced in a study of T-cell reconstitution after alpha-beta-depleted transplantation in children. TCRdb recomputed calls from the PCR reads with MiXCR, one row per CDR3 protein. The sample yields 440,000 or so distinct CDR3 sequences, about 40% seen once. The sample in question was PBMCs, obtained before TCRalphabeta/CD19-depleted stem cell transplant. All receptors come from a girl aged 2 to 9 with aplastic anemia, due to receive a stem cell transplant. Both conserved end residues are part of each CDR3. A D gene is named only where the DNA matches it firmly. A clone size is listed for some rows: how often the clone was seen (once, few, many), or a class if it is expanded.

>TRBV28|TRBJ2-3|NA|NA
CASSPPFVLSTDTQYF
TGTGCCAGCAGTCCTCCATTCGTCCTAAGCACAGATACGCAGTATTTT
>TRBV29-1|TRBJ1-1|few|NA
CSVVAGLNTEAFF
TGCAGCGTTGTGGCAGGACTGAACACTGAAGCTTTCTTT
>TRBV10-1|TRBJ2-5|NA|TRBD2
CASSEKGLAVQETQYF
TGCGCCAGCAGTGAGAAGGGACTAGCGGTCCAAGAGACCCAGTACTTC
>TRBV18|TRBJ2-7|many|TRBD1
CASSPGQGADEQYF
TGTGCCAGCTCACCAGGGCAGGGGGCTGACGAGCAGTACTTC
>TRBV20-1|TRBJ1-2|NA|NA
CRGGQFTNYGYTF
TGCAGGGGGGGGCAGTTCACTAACTATGGCTACACCTTC
>TRBV4-1|TRBJ1-5|few|NA
CASSQGEGNQPQHF
TGCGCCAGCAGCCAAGGAGAGGGCAATCAGCCCCAGCATTTT
>TRBV20-1|TRBJ2-3|NA|NA
CCARDIGGRATDTQYF
TGCTGTGCTAGAGATATAGGAGGGCGAGCGACAGATACGCAGTATTTT
>TRBV18|TRBJ1-5|NA|TRBD1
CASSPETGGTQPQHF
TGTGCCAGCTCACCAGAGACAGGGGGCACTCAGCCCCAGCATTTT
>TRBV7-9|TRBJ1-5|few|TRBD1
CASISGQLNNQPQHF
TGTGCCAGCATCTCGGGACAGCTTAACAATCAGCCCCAGCATTTT
>TRBV5-6|TRBJ1-1|few|NA
CASSFVGVNTEAFF
TGTGCCAGCAGCTTCGTTGGGGTTAACACTGAAGCTTTCTTT
>TRBV12-3/TRBV12-4|TRBJ2-1|few|TRBD2
CASSFRTSGVNEQFF
TGTGCCAGCAGTTTTAGGACTAGCGGGGTCAATGAGCAGTTCTTC
>TRBV20-1|TRBJ1-1|NA|NA
CSASHPGRNTEAFF
TGCAGTGCTAGTCATCCGGGGCGAAACACTGAAGCTTTCTTT
>TRBV20-1|TRBJ1-1|NA|NA
CSASTPGGSTEAFF
TGCAGTGCTAGTACCCCCGGGGGGAGCACTGAAGCTTTCTTT
>TRBV10-3|TRBJ2-3|few|TRBD2
CAISEPCPRTSGRRSPSTDTQYF
TGTGCCATCAGTGAGCCCTGCCCCCGGACTAGCGGGAGGAGGTCCCCGAGCACAGATACGCAGTATTTT
>TRBV9|TRBJ1-1|NA|NA
CASSFRGGSEAFF
TGTGCCAGCAGCTTTCGAGGGGGGTCCGAAGCTTTCTTT
>TRBV19|TRBJ2-1|NA|TRBD2
CASSTETSAPLNEQFF
TGTGCCAGTAGTACCGAAACTAGCGCCCCCTTGAATGAGCAGTTCTTC
>TRBV7-9|TRBJ1-3|many|NA
CASSAPGREDSGNTIYF
TGTGCCAGCAGCGCGCCGGGACGGGAAGATTCTGGAAACACCATATATTTT
>TRBV9|TRBJ2-7|NA|NA
CASSPRNGYEQYF
TGTGCCAGCAGCCCCCGTAACGGCTACGAGCAGTACTTC
>TRBV20-1|TRBJ1-1|NA|TRBD1
CSANPRDRNTEAFF
TGCAGTGCTAACCCCCGGGACAGGAACACTGAAGCTTTCTTT